Here is one T cell receptor beta chain with its context. Authors' data handling: Reference gene primers were amplified, and this amplification served to estimate nucleated cell counts. Profiled with immunoSEQ multiplex PCR; TCRdb holds only in-frame clones, not every one. D and trimming come from the DNA, and the V and J calls and clone size come from that table. The sample carries roughly 150,000 clones, over 75% recorded once. This specimen comes from a study of blood T cell repertoires in COVID-19. Study-level background: From the United States, Italy and Spain came samples of acute and convalescent COVID-19. Nucleic acid was either cDNA or gDNA, and it came from T cells, B-cell-depleted T cells, or PBMCs.

The CDR3 has 15 amino acids. V trimming: 6 bases; J trimming: 1 base; junction bases outside the gene matches: 8. CDR1 is SNHLY and CDR2 is FYNNEI in the germline V gene. J is TRBJ2-7 and V is TRBV2; 8 bases agree with TRBD2. This TCR came from a woman aged 60-70 years with active COVID-19. Specimen: peripheral blood. The CDR3: CASRPLAEPSYEQYF. CDR3 DNA: TGTGCCAGCAGGCCACTAGCGGAACCTTCCTACGAGCAGTACTTC.